The entry below describes one TCR beta chain. Its specificity is not known. At one end, the junction sequence differs from germline, possibly due to a read error. The authors extracted at least 5.5 micrograms of total RNA per sample. This specimen belongs to a study of blood T cells in healthy people across ages. Study-level findings and limits: Diversity estimates from one million T cells were considered underestimates.

The CDR3 has 13 residues. The germline CDR1 and CDR2 sequences are MNHEY and SMNVEV (reference sequence). A second PCR of about 7 to 11 cycles used a sample-barcoded 5' primer and a J-beta primer mix. A template-switch adaptor with 12 random nucleotides tagged each cDNA molecule. Every sample gave at least 2.5 million paired-end reads containing CDR3. TCRdb independently ran MiXCR on the 5' RACE reads; one entry per CDR3 protein. The table lists approximately 800,000 distinct CDR3 sequences, 40% to 65% of them singletons. The TCR was taken from an elderly man in good health. The V and J genes are TRBV27 and TRBJ1-2; D remains unclear. Sequencing was performed on blood. CDR3 in DNA: TGTGCCAGCAGTGTATCCCGAGGCTCTGGCTACACCTTC. This codes for CASSVSRGSGYTF.